The text below deals with one TCR beta chain. This clone's antigen is unknown. Base qualities are not recorded, but no much larger clone differs from it by a single base. The CDR3 holds 14 amino acids from the cysteine to the phenylalanine. Solely the CDR3 DNA is kept, with 42 bases framed from the first base. Germline trimming: 3 bases from V, 3 bases from J; junction bases outside gene matches: 3. Based on the germline V gene, the CDR1 and CDR2 sequences are SGDLS and YYNGEE. Participants in the prospective study were enrolled through a virtual design, were aged about 18 to 90 years, and lived in approximately 24 United States geographic areas. To assign participants to cohorts, the prospective study relied on clinical history that participants themselves reported in a screening survey and a study questionnaire. Mobile phlebotomists in the prospective study collected whole blood, serum and a nasopharyngeal or oropharyngeal swab from every participant. Over a roughly 2-month period, participants in the prospective study had the option of providing additional blood draws and questionnaires. Prospective study blood samples were shipped either frozen or at room temperature before DNA extraction.

The data belong to a study of blood T cell repertoires in COVID-19 (dated by TCRdb to the early 2020s). About the full investigation: Samples from collaborators originated in the United States, Italy and Spain and spanned both the acute and convalescent phases of COVID-19. The prospective study material was composed of cDNA or gDNA derived from T cells, B-cell-depleted T cells, or PBMCs. Deeply sampled blood TCRbeta repertoires from subjects exposed to, actively infected with, or recovered from COVID-19 were included in the dataset. The repertoires were released in a freely available public database intended as a resource for research on the immune response to SARS-CoV-2. Samples were obtained from the ongoing ImmuneRACE study (first 160 participants) and from 1,000 to 1,500 subjects provided by 6 global collaborators. Nearly every sample came with metadata listing a de-identified subject ID, COVID-19 status, age in years and sex. Where available, HLA class I and class II types were obtained from metadata supplied by the sample provider rather than from assay-based typing.

TCRbeta CDR3 regions were amplified from genomic DNA using the immunoSEQ Assay, a bias-controlled multiplex PCR. The original methods were these. Nucleated cell counts per sample were estimated from amplification of reference gene primers within the assay. To quantify the absolute abundance of each unique TCRbeta CDR3 rearrangement, sequence reads were collapsed and filtered. For each sample, productive Simpson clonality was calculated by taking the square root of Simpson's diversity index across productive rearrangements. TCRdb limited this immuneACCESS table to in-frame rearrangements with V and J called. A share of clones is missing; checked studies link under half to unresolved V genes, and the rest is unexplained. V, J and clone size reflect that table, while D and trimming were determined from the DNA. The table for this sample lists about 220,000 clones; 80% to 90% of them were counted only once. Clones ranked in the top ten supply about 4% of the sample.

What the study reported, not specific to this receptor: Clinical and demographic metadata were provided uncurated, with the amount varying by source and participant.

This clonotype was obtained from a woman aged 40 to 50 with acute COVID-19. The sequenced sample consisted of PBMCs or T cells enriched from blood (not recorded which). This chain is built from TRBV9 and TRBJ1-5, and TRBD1 aligns with 7 junction nucleotides. The DNA reads as follows: TGTGCCAGCAGCGCCGACAGGGCCAATCAGCCCCAGCATTTT. It is translated as CASSADRANQPQHF.